This is a list of T cell receptor beta chains from one sample in a study of cytomegalovirus exposure and HLA in healthy donors. Libraries were prepared by immunoSEQ multiplex PCR; TCRdb keeps only in-frame clonotypes and omits some of them. In the table there are over 85,000 clones, around 8% of which are singletons. The material sequenced was PBMCs. All receptors derive from a man aged 45-65 years in good health and CMV-seronegative. Each CDR3 is given with its conserved first and last residue.

V: TRBV6-1; J: TRBJ1-2; CDR3: CASSEFPLEQGARGYTF
V: TRBV4-1; J: TRBJ2-3; CDR3: CASSQDPPGSGDTQYF
V: TRBV5-1; J: TRBJ1-2; CDR3: CASSSGQDYGYTF
V: TRBV25-1; J: TRBJ2-2; CDR3: CASSSGSTTGELFF
V: TRBV19; J: TRBJ2-7; CDR3: CASSASGSTYEQYF
V: TRBV28; J: TRBJ2-3; CDR3: CASSGGTSGLTDTQYF
V: TRBV27; J: TRBJ2-7; CDR3: CASSSGLASVQYF
V: TRBV5-1; J: TRBJ2-2; CDR3: CASSLVLAGNTGELFF
V: TRBV6-1; J: TRBJ2-3; CDR3: CASSEGGTGSTDTQYF
V: TRBV29-1; J: TRBJ2-5; CDR3: CSDRGPRGTQYF
V: TRBV27; J: TRBJ1-2; CDR3: CASSPTESYGYTF
V: TRBV6-5; J: TRBJ2-7; CDR3: CASRNGLEQYF
V: TRBV5-1; J: TRBJ2-1; CDR3: CASSLVASGKNEQFF
V: TRBV7-2; J: TRBJ2-7; CDR3: CASSLLWTAGHEQYF
V: TRBV6-5; J: TRBJ1-1; CDR3: CASSYAIGTEAFF
V: TRBV27; J: TRBJ2-1; CDR3: CASRSGSGYNEQFF
V: TRBV30; J: TRBJ2-1; CDR3: CAWSVPPLAGLYNEQFF